What follows are 23 T cell receptor beta chains derived from one specimen sequenced in a study of cytomegalovirus exposure and HLA in healthy donors (dated by TCRdb to about 2017). Receptors were amplified or captured by the immunoSEQ multiplex PCR assay. A mixture of 60 forward primers for TCR Vbeta segments and 13 reverse primers for TCR Jbeta segments was used in the multiplex PCR. In its TCRdb copy, this immuneACCESS table keeps in-frame sequences only and misses some clones. Where compared with another copy, unresolved V genes explain less than half of these, and the others have no known cause. The sample includes fewer than 200,000 clones, with 81% observed a single time. The ten largest clones take up approximately 5% of the sample. Sequencing was done on a sample of PBMCs. These receptors were taken from a woman under 30 in good health and CMV-seropositive.

The V gene is TRBV7-9, the J gene TRBJ2-5; D may be TRBD1 (5 bases). The CDR3 covers 14 residues. The germline V gene encodes CDR1 SEHNR and CDR2 FQNEAQ (reference sequence). V lost 4 bases and J lost 5, with 14 bases in between. The chain's CDR3 is CASSSTRAAETQYF. Written as DNA, the CDR3 is TGTGCCAGCAGCTCTACCAGGGCTGCGGAGACCCAGTACTTC.

As regards this clone: Different DNA sequences within this sample yield the same CDR3. This chain joins TRBV7-9 and TRBJ1-1; D uncertain. V lost 0 bases to trimming and J lost 0 bases, with 8 bases between them. The CDR3 extends over 15 amino acids. From germline, CDR1 is SEHNR and CDR2 FQNEAQ (reference sequence). The CDR3 DNA follows: TGTGCCAGCAGCTTAGCGACGGGATTGAACACTGAAGCTTTCTTT. It translates to CASSLATGLNTEAFF.

The chain carries TRBV4-3 and TRBJ2-1, with 15 positions matching TRBD2. CDR1 and CDR2 (germline): LGHNA, YSLEER. There are 14 residues in the CDR3. J lost 12 bases, V lost 4 bases, and 4 bases had no gene match. As DNA, the CDR3 is TGCGCCAGCAGCCTTGGGACTAGCGGGGGGTCGCAGTTCTTC. Translating gives CASSLGTSGGSQFF.

The chain is built from TRBV9 and TRBJ1-1; TRBD1 is a possible D gene (6 bases). This CDR3 spans 12 amino acids. Per the germline V gene, CDR1 is SGDLS and CDR2 is YYNGEE. V lost 5 bases and J 4 bases, leaving 9 bases between the germline ends. The CDR3 DNA reads TGTGCCAGCAGAGGGGGTGGCACTGAAGCTTTCTTT. This encodes CASRGGGTEAFF.

V is TRBV7-2 and J is TRBJ2-1; no reliable D call. The length of the CDR3 is 14 residues. With 5 bases removed from V and 9 bases from J, the gap between germline ends came to 17 bases. CDR1 and CDR2 from the germline V gene are SGHTA and FQGNSA. The CDR3 DNA follows: TGTGCCAGCAGCATAGTTCTCGGGTCGAGTGAGCAGTTCTTC. Residues: CASSIVLGSSEQFF.

The count of this clone is one. This chain uses TRBV6-5 with TRBJ2-2; possible D gene TRBD2, 6 bases. The V gene lost 2 bases and the J gene lost 4 bases, with 11 bases spanning the gap. Germline V gives CDR1 MNHEY, CDR2 SVGAGI. The CDR3 covers 15 residues. The CDR3: CASSYGGVRTGELFF. In nucleotides, the CDR3 is TGTGCCAGCAGTTACGGCGGGGTTCGCACCGGGGAGCTGTTTTTT.

V gene TRBV28 combines with J gene TRBJ1-5; 8 positions agree with TRBD1. The ends lost 5 bases at V and 6 bases at J; junction bases unmatched: 9. The CDR3 runs to 15 residues. From germline, CDR1 is MDHEN and CDR2 SYDVKM. The CDR3 loop reads CASSNRQGNVQPQHF. CDR3 DNA: TGTGCCAGCAGTAACAGACAGGGGAACGTTCAGCCCCAGCATTTT. Based on the CDR3 plus reference TRBV28 and TRBJ1-5, the full variable domain is DVKVTQSSRYLVKRTGEKVFLECVQDMDHENMFWYRQDPGLGLRLIYFSYDVKMKEKGDIPEGYSVSREKKERFSLILESASTNQTSMYLCASSNRQGNVQPQHFGDGTRLSIL.

The chain links TRBV27 to TRBJ2-3; 7 nucleotides match TRBD2. The CDR3 totals 17 residues. The J segment lost 0 bases and the V segment lost 3 bases, leaving 9 bases of the junction unmatched. In germline, CDR1 is MNHEY, CDR2 SMNVEV (reference sequence). CDR3 DNA: TGTGCCAGCAGTTTCCTCCGAGCGGGGCTCAGCACAGATACGCAGTATTTT. As protein: CASSFLRAGLSTDTQYF.

The rearrangement uses TRBV19 and TRBJ2-7, with D possibly being TRBD1 (5 bases). CDR1 LNHDA and CDR2 SQIVND come from the germline V gene (reference sequence). The CDR3 totals 13 residues. The germline V and J ends were trimmed by 5 bases and 4 bases, with 12 bases remaining between them. The CDR3, as DNA: TGTGCCAGTAGTCAGGGCCCAGGATACGAGCAGTACTTC. It yields the protein CASSQGPGYEQYF.

This chain connects TRBV29-1 to TRBJ2-1, with D perhaps matching TRBD2 (7 bases). V was clipped by 3 bases and J by 12 bases, with 24 bases between them. The CDR3 sequence is 15 residues long. Looked up from germline, CDR1 is SQVTM and CDR2 is ANQGSEA. The CDR3, as DNA: TGCAGCGTTGAGAAGTTTAGGGGGGGGCGTGGTGCGCAGTTCTTC. Translation gives CSVEKFRGGRGAQFF.

This chain joins TRBV7-2 and TRBJ2-3; D remains ambiguous. Germline V lookup: CDR1 SGHTA, CDR2 FQGNSA. The CDR3 runs to 12 residues. The V end was cut by 8 bases, the J end by 4 bases, with 10 bases between. The chain's CDR3 is CASAPPSDTQYF. The DNA of the CDR3 is TGTGCCAGCGCGCCTCCTTCAGATACGCAGTATTTT.

The chain couples TRBV7-2 to TRBJ1-1; the D gene is possibly TRBD1 (6 bases). The CDR3 consists of 16 residues. V lost 3 bases to trimming and J lost 0 bases, with 14 bases between them. CDR1 SGHTA and CDR2 FQGNSA come from the germline V gene. For the CDR3, the DNA is TGTGCCAGCAGCTTCTCGAGGGACACCTTGAACACTGAAGCTTTCTTT. This codes for CASSFSRDTLNTEAFF. Complete variable domain (other parts from reference TRBV7-2 and TRBJ1-1): GAGVSQSPSNKVTEKGKDVELRCDPISGHTALYWYRQSLGQGLEFLIYFQGNSAPDKSGLPSDRFSAERTGGSVSTLTIQRTQQEDSAVYLCASSFSRDTLNTEAFFGQGTRLTVV.

This chain links TRBV14 with TRBJ2-7, with TRBD1 matching 8 bases. Germline V gene lookup returns CDR1 SGHDN and CDR2 FVKESK. V was clipped by 3 bases and J by 4 bases; unmatched bases: 17. The CDR3 is 18 residues long. CDR3 nucleotide sequence: TGTGCCAGCAGCCAGAGGACAGGGTCACGGTGGAGTTCGTACGAGCAGTACTTC. It translates to CASSQRTGSRWSSYEQYF.

The chain links TRBV28 to TRBJ1-3, with D maybe TRBD1 (6 bases). V dropped 5 bases and J dropped 1 base, with 15 bases sitting between them. Germline V gives CDR1 MDHEN, CDR2 SYDVKM. The CDR3 extends over 16 amino acids. CDR3 sequence: CASSAYRALSGNTIYF. The CDR3 nucleotides read TGTGCCAGCAGTGCCTACAGGGCATTGTCTGGAAACACCATATATTTT.

The CDR3 sequence is CAISDTGTGYEKLFF. In nucleotides, the CDR3 is TGTGCCATCAGTGACACCGGGACAGGGTATGAAAAACTGTTTTTT. V and J are TRBV10-3 and TRBJ1-4; 9 bases are a match to TRBD1. CDR1 is ENHRY, CDR2 SYGVKD, per germline. The CDR3 length is 15 residues. V lost 3 bases and J lost 6; bases outside the gene matches: 5.

This clone was observed a handful of times. This chain uses TRBV7-8 with TRBJ2-7, with D hard to call. This CDR3 has 15 amino acids. Germline V gene data show CDR1 as SGHVS and CDR2 as FQNEAQ. Trimming stripped 0 bases from V and 1 base from J, with 10 bases between. The CDR3 DNA reads TGTGCCAGCAGCTTAGCCAGGTTCTCTTCCTACGAGCAGTACTTC. It codes for CASSLARFSSYEQYF. Using reference TRBV7-8 and TRBJ2-7 for the parts outside the CDR3, the full variable domain is GAGVSQSPRYKVAKRGQDVALRCDPISGHVSLFWYQQALGQGPEFLTYFQNEAQLDKSGLPSDRFFAERPEGSVSTLKIQRTQQEDSAVYLCASSLARFSSYEQYFGPGTRLTVT.

This clone came up once. This sequence joins TRBV19 and TRBJ2-5, with D perhaps matching TRBD1 (5 bases). Germline V gene sequence: CDR1 LNHDA, CDR2 SQIVND (reference sequence). The CDR3 contains 13 residues. Trimming pared 6 bases from V and 4 bases from J, leaving 12 bases between. The CDR3 sequence: CASRPWGRETQYF. CDR3 DNA sequence: TGTGCCAGTAGACCCTGGGGCCGAGAGACCCAGTACTTC.

The chain joins TRBV7-9 to TRBJ1-1, with D perhaps TRBD1 (5 bases). This CDR3 contains 13 residues. V gave up 2 bases and J gave up 7 bases, with 11 bases separating them. Germline loops: CDR1 SEHNR, CDR2 FQNEAQ (reference sequence). The CDR3 DNA reads TGTGCCAGCAGCTTAACTCCGGGGGGTGAAGCTTTCTTT. This sequence encodes CASSLTPGGEAFF.

This clone was counted a single time. The chain uses TRBV6-1 and TRBJ2-3, with 13 bases matching TRBD2. Trimming at V came to 8 bases and at J to 2 bases, leaving 1 base not matched to a gene. The CDR3 covers 14 residues. In germline, CDR1 is MNHNS, CDR2 SASEGT. CDR3 in amino acids: CASGTSGATDTQYF. The CDR3 DNA follows: TGTGCCAGCGGGACTAGCGGGGCCACAGATACGCAGTATTTT.

This clone has only a few counts. The V call is TRBV11-3, the J call TRBJ2-2; D perhaps matches TRBD1 (6 bases). Germline V lookup: CDR1 SGHNT, CDR2 YENEEA. Trimming removed 8 bases at V and 5 bases at J, with 9 bases between. The CDR3 is made up of 12 amino acids. The CDR3 region has the DNA TGTGCCAGCGGGGGCAATACCGGGGAGCTGTTTTTT. Its protein product is CASGGNTGELFF.

The J gene is TRBJ2-7, the V gene TRBV7-2; the D is unclear. Per the germline V gene, CDR1 is SGHTA and CDR2 is FQGNSA. The V gene lost 3 bases and the J gene lost 0 bases, with 6 bases spanning the gap. The CDR3 totals 13 residues. CDR3 sequence reads: CASSFSSSYEQYF. DNA for the CDR3: TGTGCCAGCAGCTTTAGCAGCTCCTACGAGCAGTACTTC. The whole variable domain, remainder taken from reference TRBV7-2 and TRBJ2-7, is GAGVSQSPSNKVTEKGKDVELRCDPISGHTALYWYRQSLGQGLEFLIYFQGNSAPDKSGLPSDRFSAERTGGSVSTLTIQRTQQEDSAVYLCASSFSSSYEQYFGPGTRLTVT.

This chain uses TRBV10-3 with TRBJ1-1, with D uncertain. Germline V gene lookup returns CDR1 ENHRY and CDR2 SYGVKD. V lost 4 bases and J 3 bases, leaving 9 bases between the germline ends. This CDR3 contains 13 residues. CDR3 nucleotides: TGTGCCATCAGTGCGTGGGGAGACACTGAAGCTTTCTTT. Its protein is CAISAWGDTEAFF.

The J gene is TRBJ2-3, the V gene TRBV11-3; weak D call: TRBD2 (5 bases). Trimming stripped 2 bases from V and 4 bases from J, with 10 bases between. Germline-derived CDR1 and CDR2 are SGHNT and YENEEA. The CDR3 length is 14 residues. For the CDR3, the DNA is TGTGCCAGCAGCTTATGGGGAGAGGCAGATACGCAGTATTTT. Protein sequence: CASSLWGEADTQYF.